A single sample is the source of the 9 T cell receptor beta chains below, sequenced in a study of T cells expressing NK-cell markers. No DNA is given; TCRdb re-called the 5' RACE reads and lists each CDR3 protein once. Here the sample table reports around 260,000 distinct CDR3 sequences. Sequencing was carried out using blood T cells: a sorted CD56 or NKG2C T cell subset, CD4+ or CD8+ T cells, or bulk PBMC T cells (not recorded which). Receptors originate from a woman aged 18 to 75 in good health.

The chain carries TRBV12-3 or TRBV12-4 and TRBJ2-2. The CDR3 is 14 amino acids. The CDR3 is CASSLRPGGGELFF.

The chain couples TRBV27 to TRBJ2-7; TCRdb calls TRBD2, which cannot be checked without DNA. Per the germline V gene, CDR1 is MNHEY and CDR2 is SMNVEV (reference sequence). This CDR3 region has 15 residues. The CDR3 is CVSSPSTGPAYEQYF.

This CDR3 reads CASSSFLATHPSPLHF. V usage is TRBV27 and J usage is TRBJ1-6. This CDR3 has 16 amino acids. Germline CDR1 reads MNHEY; CDR2 reads SMNVEV (reference sequence).

The chain links TRBV7-2 to TRBJ2-3; TCRdb names TRBD1, which stays unverified in the absence of DNA. The length of the CDR3 is 14 residues. CDR1 and CDR2 from the germline V gene are SGHTA and FQGNSA. CDR3 sequence: CANGDVGSTDTQYF.

The chain uses TRBV4-3 and TRBJ2-2. CDR1 is LGHNA, CDR2 YSLEER, per germline. CDR3 length equals 14 residues. The CDR3 reads CASSQAARTGELFF.

V usage is TRBV12-3 or TRBV12-4 and J usage is TRBJ2-1; TCRdb names TRBD2, which stays unverified in the absence of DNA. The CDR3 covers 16 residues. The chain's CDR3 is CATTTRAGKTYNEQFF.

The chain employs TRBV5-4 and TRBJ2-7; the TCRdb D gene call, TRBD1, has no DNA to confirm it. The length of the CDR3 is 14 residues. Looked up from germline, CDR1 is SGHNT and CDR2 is YYREEE (reference sequence). The CDR3 loop reads CASSYLGQHYEQYF. Looking up the rest from reference TRBV5-4 and TRBJ2-7 gives the full variable domain: ETGVTQSPTHLIKTRGQQVTLRCSSQSGHNTVSWYQQALGQGPQFIFQYYREEENGRGNFPPRFSGLQFPNYSSELNVNALELDDSALYLCASSYLGQHYEQYFGPGTRLTVT.

The gene calls are TRBV11-2 and TRBJ1-6. Germline assignment: CDR1 SGHAT and CDR2 FQNNGV. This CDR3 has 16 residues. This chain's CDR3 is CASSLDGLGGNSPLHF.

The chain joins TRBV18 to TRBJ2-1; TCRdb outputs TRBD2, but without DNA this stays unchecked. Germline CDR1 is KGHSH and CDR2 is LQKENI. The CDR3 spans 16 residues. CDR3 amino acids: CASSRVRGSSYNEQFF.